Listed below are T cell receptor beta chains from one sample, sequenced in a study of regulatory T cells in long-lasting Graves disease. From the multiplex PCR reads, TCRdb called clonotypes with MiXCR, one entry per CDR3 protein. This table has under 500,000 distinct CDR3 sequences, around 21% appearing once. The sequencing used peripheral blood mononuclear cells (PBMCs), collected when the disease was refractory, from a patient treated with antithyroid drugs. These receptors originate from a female donor with Graves disease. Both conserved end residues are part of each CDR3. D genes are given only for firm matches. Expanded clones are given a class, and other clones once, few, many or no size at all.

j_gene: TRBJ1-6; v_gene: TRBV28; d_gene: .; abundance: many; CDR3aa: CASTGLGSSYNSPLHF; CDR3nt: TGTGCCAGCACGGGGCTGGGTAGCTCCTATAATTCACCCCTCCACTTT
j_gene: TRBJ2-2; v_gene: TRBV9; d_gene: .; abundance: .; CDR3aa: CASSELVGDTGELFF; CDR3nt: TGTGCCAGCAGCGAACTTGTTGGGGACACCGGGGAGCTGTTTTTT
j_gene: TRBJ1-5; v_gene: TRBV2; d_gene: TRBD1; abundance: many; CDR3aa: CASSEKTGASNQPQHF; CDR3nt: TGTGCCAGCAGTGAAAAAACAGGGGCTAGCAATCAGCCCCAGCATTTT
j_gene: TRBJ1-2; v_gene: TRBV19; d_gene: .; abundance: .; CDR3aa: CASSIDTGLYGYTF; CDR3nt: TGTGCCAGTAGTATCGATACAGGGTTGTATGGCTACACCTTC
j_gene: TRBJ1-3; v_gene: TRBV7-9; d_gene: .; abundance: .; CDR3aa: CASRFQGGPGNTIYF; CDR3nt: TGTGCCAGCAGGTTCCAAGGGGGGCCTGGAAACACCATATATTTT
j_gene: TRBJ1-4; v_gene: TRBV7-2; d_gene: TRBD1; abundance: .; CDR3aa: CASSLITGGREKLFF; CDR3nt: TGTGCCAGCAGCTTGATAACAGGGGGCCGAGAAAAACTGTTTTTT
j_gene: TRBJ2-7; v_gene: TRBV30; d_gene: .; abundance: few; CDR3aa: CAWSWGDEQYF; CDR3nt: TGTGCCTGGAGTTGGGGGGACGAGCAGTACTTC
j_gene: TRBJ1-2; v_gene: TRBV20-1; d_gene: TRBD1; abundance: few; CDR3aa: CSAQRKTGGSPNYGYTF; CDR3nt: TGCAGTGCTCAAAGGAAGACAGGGGGATCTCCTAACTATGGCTACACCTTC
j_gene: TRBJ2-2; v_gene: TRBV3-1; d_gene: .; abundance: .; CDR3aa: CASSRSGLHTGELFF; CDR3nt: TGTGCCAGCAGCCGGAGTGGGCTACACACCGGGGAGCTGTTTTTT
j_gene: TRBJ1-5; v_gene: TRBV3-1; d_gene: .; abundance: .; CDR3aa: CASSLDQPQHF; CDR3nt: TGTGCCAGCAGCCTGGATCAGCCCCAGCATTTT
j_gene: TRBJ2-7; v_gene: TRBV7-2; d_gene: TRBD2; abundance: few; CDR3aa: CASRLAGFWDEQYF; CDR3nt: TGTGCCAGCCGTCTAGCGGGGTTCTGGGACGAGCAGTACTTC
j_gene: TRBJ1-2; v_gene: TRBV6-2/TRBV6-3; d_gene: .; abundance: many; CDR3aa: CASKSRRQEIRGGYTF; CDR3nt: TGTGCCAGCAAATCCAGGAGACAGGAGATAAGAGGTGGCTACACCTTC
j_gene: TRBJ2-7; v_gene: TRBV12-3/TRBV12-4; d_gene: .; abundance: many; CDR3aa: CASRPLGGHEQYF; CDR3nt: TGTGCCAGCAGGCCTCTCGGGGGTCACGAGCAGTACTTC
j_gene: TRBJ1-6; v_gene: TRBV9; d_gene: TRBD1; abundance: many; CDR3aa: CASSVGQGYNSPLHF; CDR3nt: TGTGCCAGCAGCGTAGGACAGGGGTATAATTCACCCCTCCACTTT
j_gene: TRBJ2-7; v_gene: TRBV6-1; d_gene: .; abundance: many; CDR3aa: CASSEGSATYEQYF; CDR3nt: TGTGCCAGCAGTGAGGGCAGTGCTACCTACGAGCAGTACTTC
j_gene: TRBJ1-2; v_gene: TRBV20-1; d_gene: TRBD1; abundance: few; CDR3aa: CSASPDRADYGYTF; CDR3nt: TGCAGTGCTAGCCCCGACAGGGCGGACTATGGCTACACCTTC
j_gene: TRBJ2-2; v_gene: TRBV6-6; d_gene: .; abundance: many; CDR3aa: CASSYSTRAAGELFF; CDR3nt: TGTGCCAGCAGTTACTCGACTAGAGCTGCCGGGGAGCTGTTTTTT
j_gene: TRBJ2-7; v_gene: TRBV10-2; d_gene: .; abundance: few; CDR3aa: CASRRNQDSVYEQYF; CDR3nt: TGCGCCAGCAGACGGAATCAGGACTCAGTTTACGAGCAGTACTTC
j_gene: TRBJ2-2; v_gene: TRBV3-1; d_gene: .; abundance: many; CDR3aa: CASSQGAVYTGELFF; CDR3nt: TGTGCCAGCAGCCAAGGGGCGGTTTACACCGGGGAGCTGTTTTTT
j_gene: TRBJ1-4; v_gene: TRBV28; d_gene: .; abundance: few; CDR3aa: CASSIVQGESEKLFF; CDR3nt: TGTGCCAGCAGTATAGTACAGGGTGAGAGTGAAAAACTGTTTTTT
j_gene: TRBJ1-2; v_gene: TRBV28; d_gene: TRBD1; abundance: once; CDR3aa: CASRKTGVGGYTF; CDR3nt: TGTGCCAGCAGAAAGACAGGGGTCGGCGGCTACACCTTC
j_gene: TRBJ2-7; v_gene: TRBV18; d_gene: .; abundance: few; CDR3aa: CASSQIWTDEQYF; CDR3nt: TGTGCCAGCTCACAAATTTGGACAGACGAGCAGTACTTC
j_gene: TRBJ2-7; v_gene: TRBV7-2; d_gene: .; abundance: few; CDR3aa: CASSFSGTSGEQHF; CDR3nt: TGTGCCAGCAGCTTTTCCGGGACATCAGGCGAGCAGCACTTC
j_gene: TRBJ1-3; v_gene: TRBV12-3/TRBV12-4; d_gene: .; abundance: many; CDR3aa: CASRTVSGNTIYF; CDR3nt: TGTGCCAGCCGGACAGTCTCTGGAAACACCATATATTTT
j_gene: TRBJ1-1; v_gene: TRBV28; d_gene: .; abundance: many; CDR3aa: CASSLPQAGAFF; CDR3nt: TGTGCCAGCAGTTTACCTCAGGCGGGCGCTTTCTTT
j_gene: TRBJ1-1; v_gene: TRBV5-1; d_gene: .; abundance: .; CDR3aa: CASSSGQYNTEAFF; CDR3nt: TGCGCCAGCAGCTCCGGACAGTACAACACTGAAGCTTTCTTT
j_gene: TRBJ2-2; v_gene: TRBV15; d_gene: TRBD2; abundance: few; CDR3aa: CATSRDRGVGNTGELFF; CDR3nt: TGTGCCACCAGCAGAGATCGGGGGGTGGGGAACACCGGGGAGCTGTTTTTT
j_gene: TRBJ2-5; v_gene: TRBV7-2; d_gene: TRBD2; abundance: few; CDR3aa: CASSSTLAGRRETQYF; CDR3nt: TGTGCCAGCAGCTCGACCTTAGCGGGCCGCCGAGAGACCCAGTACTTC
j_gene: TRBJ2-7; v_gene: TRBV28; d_gene: .; abundance: many; CDR3aa: CASSLLGGEYEQYF; CDR3nt: TGTGCCAGCAGTTTATTAGGCGGGGAATACGAGCAGTACTTC
j_gene: TRBJ2-6; v_gene: TRBV6-1; d_gene: TRBD2; abundance: many; CDR3aa: CASSGLAGVGGANVLTF; CDR3nt: TGTGCCAGCAGTGGACTAGCGGGAGTAGGTGGGGCCAACGTCCTGACTTTC
j_gene: TRBJ1-4; v_gene: TRBV12-3/TRBV12-4; d_gene: .; abundance: many; CDR3aa: CASSFWGNEKLFF; CDR3nt: TGTGCCAGCAGTTTTTGGGGTAATGAAAAACTGTTTTTT
j_gene: TRBJ2-5; v_gene: TRBV12-3/TRBV12-4; d_gene: .; abundance: many; CDR3aa: CASSPDSKPETQYF; CDR3nt: TGTGCCAGCAGTCCTGACAGTAAACCAGAGACCCAGTACTTC
j_gene: TRBJ2-7; v_gene: TRBV20-1; d_gene: TRBD2; abundance: few; CDR3aa: CSAFPGLALSYEQYF; CDR3nt: TGCAGTGCTTTCCCGGGACTAGCTCTATCCTACGAGCAGTACTTC
j_gene: TRBJ1-1; v_gene: TRBV4-1; d_gene: .; abundance: few; CDR3aa: CASSQARDNTEAFF; CDR3nt: TGCGCCAGCAGCCAAGCGCGGGATAACACTGAAGCTTTCTTT
j_gene: TRBJ2-5; v_gene: TRBV12-3/TRBV12-4; d_gene: .; abundance: many; CDR3aa: CASSFGGGAGETQYF; CDR3nt: TGTGCCAGCAGTTTCGGTGGGGGGGCGGGTGAGACCCAGTACTTC
j_gene: TRBJ1-2; v_gene: TRBV9; d_gene: .; abundance: few; CDR3aa: CASASGYGYTF; CDR3nt: TGTGCCAGCGCATCTGGGTATGGCTACACCTTC
j_gene: TRBJ2-7; v_gene: TRBV5-1; d_gene: TRBD1; abundance: few; CDR3aa: CASRMAGGYEQYF; CDR3nt: TGCGCCAGCAGAATGGCAGGGGGCTACGAGCAGTACTTC
j_gene: TRBJ2-7; v_gene: TRBV7-9; d_gene: .; abundance: many; CDR3aa: CASSFGRPSAYEQYF; CDR3nt: TGTGCCAGCAGCTTCGGTCGACCTAGCGCCTACGAGCAGTACTTC
j_gene: TRBJ2-3; v_gene: TRBV11-2; d_gene: .; abundance: .; CDR3aa: CASRDPGRDTQYF; CDR3nt: TGTGCCAGCAGGGACCCTGGAAGGGATACGCAGTATTTT
j_gene: TRBJ1-5; v_gene: TRBV27; d_gene: .; abundance: .; CDR3aa: CASSFTGPNYSSQPQHF; CDR3nt: TGTGCCAGCAGTTTCACTGGGCCCAACTATAGCAGTCAGCCCCAGCATTTT
j_gene: TRBJ1-4; v_gene: TRBV28; d_gene: TRBD1; abundance: many; CDR3aa: CASSQGQATNEKLFF; CDR3nt: TGTGCCAGCAGTCAAGGACAGGCAACTAATGAAAAACTGTTTTTT
j_gene: TRBJ2-7; v_gene: TRBV7-2; d_gene: TRBD1; abundance: many; CDR3aa: CASSLGDRVRYEQYF; CDR3nt: TGTGCCAGCAGCTTAGGGGACAGGGTTCGGTACGAGCAGTACTTC
j_gene: TRBJ2-7; v_gene: TRBV20-1; d_gene: .; abundance: .; CDR3aa: CSARGPNRVGSYEQYF; CDR3nt: TGCAGTGCTCGAGGCCCCAACAGGGTTGGGTCCTACGAGCAGTACTTC
j_gene: TRBJ1-2; v_gene: TRBV27; d_gene: TRBD1; abundance: many; CDR3aa: CASSLSGSGTEGYTF; CDR3nt: TGTGCCAGCAGTTTATCCGGCTCCGGGACAGAAGGCTACACCTTC
j_gene: TRBJ2-2; v_gene: TRBV6-1; d_gene: .; abundance: few; CDR3aa: CASIDLINTGELFF; CDR3nt: TGTGCCAGCATTGACTTAATAAACACCGGGGAGCTGTTTTTT
j_gene: TRBJ1-4; v_gene: TRBV20-1; d_gene: TRBD1; abundance: few; CDR3aa: CSTGEATNEKLFF; CDR3nt: TGCAGCACAGGGGAGGCAACTAATGAAAAACTGTTTTTT
j_gene: TRBJ2-7; v_gene: TRBV15; d_gene: .; abundance: .; CDR3aa: CATSPLLAGGYEQYF; CDR3nt: TGTGCCACCAGTCCCCTACTCGCCGGGGGCTACGAGCAGTACTTC
j_gene: TRBJ2-6; v_gene: TRBV19; d_gene: TRBD1; abundance: .; CDR3aa: CASTQDRGPGANVLTF; CDR3nt: TGTGCCAGTACCCAAGACAGGGGACCTGGGGCCAACGTCCTGACTTTC
j_gene: TRBJ2-7; v_gene: TRBV2; d_gene: TRBD2; abundance: few; CDR3aa: CASSDSGRSYEQYF; CDR3nt: TGTGCCAGCAGTGATAGCGGGAGATCCTACGAGCAGTACTTC
j_gene: TRBJ2-5; v_gene: TRBV11-2; d_gene: TRBD2; abundance: many; CDR3aa: CASSADPAGGTQYF; CDR3nt: TGTGCCAGCAGCGCGGACCCAGCGGGGGGGACCCAGTACTTC
j_gene: TRBJ2-1; v_gene: TRBV20-1; d_gene: TRBD2; abundance: .; CDR3aa: CSAIFTSGVNNEQFF; CDR3nt: TGCAGTGCTATTTTTACTAGCGGGGTAAACAATGAGCAGTTCTTC
j_gene: TRBJ2-7; v_gene: TRBV5-6; d_gene: .; abundance: few; CDR3aa: CASSLSGGLREYEQYF; CDR3nt: TGTGCCAGCAGCCTCTCTGGGGGCCTCAGGGAGTACGAGCAGTACTTC
j_gene: TRBJ2-7; v_gene: TRBV19; d_gene: .; abundance: few; CDR3aa: CASSPSGLSYYEQYF; CDR3nt: TGTGCCAGTAGTCCCAGCGGGCTGAGTTACTACGAGCAGTACTTC
j_gene: TRBJ2-7; v_gene: TRBV20-1; d_gene: .; abundance: many; CDR3aa: CSAQDSHEQYF; CDR3nt: TGCAGTGCCCAGGACAGCCACGAGCAGTACTTC
j_gene: TRBJ1-1; v_gene: TRBV12-3/TRBV12-4; d_gene: .; abundance: .; CDR3aa: CASSSEPGYTEAFF; CDR3nt: TGTGCCAGCAGCTCCGAACCAGGTTACACTGAAGCTTTCTTT